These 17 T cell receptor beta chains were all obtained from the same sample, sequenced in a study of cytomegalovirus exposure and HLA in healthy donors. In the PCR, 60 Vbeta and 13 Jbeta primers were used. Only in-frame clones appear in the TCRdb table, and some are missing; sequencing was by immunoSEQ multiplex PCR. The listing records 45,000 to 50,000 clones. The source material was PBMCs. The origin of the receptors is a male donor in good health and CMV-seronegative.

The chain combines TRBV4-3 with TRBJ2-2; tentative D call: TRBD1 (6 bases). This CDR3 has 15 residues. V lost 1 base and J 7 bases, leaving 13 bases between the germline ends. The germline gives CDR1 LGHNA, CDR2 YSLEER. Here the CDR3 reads CASSQAPTGSGELFF. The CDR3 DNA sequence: TGCGCCAGCAGCCAAGCGCCCACAGGGAGCGGGGAGCTGTTTTTT.

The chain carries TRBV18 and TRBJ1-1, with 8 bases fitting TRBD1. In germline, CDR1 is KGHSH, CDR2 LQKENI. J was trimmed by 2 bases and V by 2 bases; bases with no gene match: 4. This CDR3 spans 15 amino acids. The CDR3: CASSPLTGVNTEAFF. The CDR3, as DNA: TGTGCCAGCTCACCATTGACAGGGGTAAACACTGAAGCTTTCTTT.

Here the CDR3 DNA reads TGTGCCAGCAGTGAAACGGTAGATCAGCCCCAGCATTTT. Residues: CASSETVDQPQHF. The chain joins TRBV6-1 to TRBJ1-5; D call uncertain. The CDR3 is made up of 13 amino acids. The V end was cut by 2 bases, the J end by 5 bases, with 7 bases between. The germline gives CDR1 MNHNS, CDR2 SASEGT.

The CDR3 DNA reads as TGTGCCAGCAGTTTGGACAAGAACACTGAAGCTTTCTTT. Residues: CASSLDKNTEAFF. The V gene is TRBV27, the J gene TRBJ1-1; D might be TRBD1 (5 bases). The CDR3 covers 13 residues. CDR1 MNHEY and CDR2 SMNVEV come from the germline V gene (reference sequence). V lost 3 bases and J 1 base, leaving 6 bases between the germline ends.

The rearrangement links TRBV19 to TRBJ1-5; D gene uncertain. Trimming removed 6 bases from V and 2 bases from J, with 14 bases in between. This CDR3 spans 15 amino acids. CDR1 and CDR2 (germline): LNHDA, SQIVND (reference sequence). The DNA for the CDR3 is TGTGCCAGTAGCCAGCAGTCGAGGGGCAATCAGCCCCAGCATTTT. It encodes CASSQQSRGNQPQHF.

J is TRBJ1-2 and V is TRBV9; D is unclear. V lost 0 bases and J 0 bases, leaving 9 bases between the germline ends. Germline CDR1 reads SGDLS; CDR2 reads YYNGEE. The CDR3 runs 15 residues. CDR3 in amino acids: CASSVGGGTNYGYTF. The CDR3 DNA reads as TGTGCCAGCAGCGTAGGTGGAGGGACTAACTATGGCTACACCTTC.

Written as DNA, the CDR3 is TGTGCCAGCAGTTACGGGACAGGACCCTCCTACGAGCAGTACTTC. Amino acids: CASSYGTGPSYEQYF. The gene calls are TRBV6-5 and TRBJ2-7; 8 nucleotides line up with TRBD1. Germline V gene data show CDR1 as MNHEY and CDR2 as SVGAGI. V lost 2 bases, J lost 0 bases, and 3 bases stayed unmatched. CDR3 length: 15 amino acids.

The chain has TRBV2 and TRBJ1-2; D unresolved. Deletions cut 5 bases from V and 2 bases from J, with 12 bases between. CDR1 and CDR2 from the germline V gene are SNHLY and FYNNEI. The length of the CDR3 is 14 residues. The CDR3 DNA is TGTGCCAGCAGTTTGACGGAACTAAACTATGGCTACACCTTC. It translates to CASSLTELNYGYTF.

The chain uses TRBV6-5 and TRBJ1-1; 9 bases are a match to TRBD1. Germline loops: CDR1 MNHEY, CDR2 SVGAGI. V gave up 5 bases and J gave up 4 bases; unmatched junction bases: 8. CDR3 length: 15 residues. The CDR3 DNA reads TGTGCCAGCAGTGTACCCGGGACAGGGTCCACTGAAGCTTTCTTT. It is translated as CASSVPGTGSTEAFF.

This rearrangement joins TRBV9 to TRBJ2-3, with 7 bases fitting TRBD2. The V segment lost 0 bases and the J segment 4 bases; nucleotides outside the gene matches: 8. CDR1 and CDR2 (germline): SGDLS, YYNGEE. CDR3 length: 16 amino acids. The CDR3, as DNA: TGTGCCAGCAGCGTAGAGGCGACTAGCTCGGCAGATACGCAGTATTTT. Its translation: CASSVEATSSADTQYF.

DNA of the CDR3: TGTGCCAGCAGAAAATCAGATAACTATGGCTACACCTTC. Its protein is CASRKSDNYGYTF. The rearrangement links TRBV27 to TRBJ1-2; D is uncertain. Germline V gene data show CDR1 as MNHEY and CDR2 as SMNVEV (reference sequence). Trimming shortened V by 6 bases and J by 1 base, and 9 bases separated the two germline ends. The CDR3 has 13 residues.

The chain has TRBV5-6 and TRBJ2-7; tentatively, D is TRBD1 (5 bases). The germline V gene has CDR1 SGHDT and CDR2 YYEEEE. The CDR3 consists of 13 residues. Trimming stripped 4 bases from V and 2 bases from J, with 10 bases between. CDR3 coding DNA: TGTGCCAGCAGCGTCACAGGTGCCTACGAGCAGTACTTC. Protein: CASSVTGAYEQYF.

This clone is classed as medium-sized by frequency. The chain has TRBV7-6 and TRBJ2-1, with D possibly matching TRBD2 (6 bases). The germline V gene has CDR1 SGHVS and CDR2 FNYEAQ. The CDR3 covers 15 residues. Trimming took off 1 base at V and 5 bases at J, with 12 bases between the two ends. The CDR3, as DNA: TGTGCCAGCAGCTTAGATAGCGGAGGACACAATGAGCAGTTCTTC. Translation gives CASSLDSGGHNEQFF.

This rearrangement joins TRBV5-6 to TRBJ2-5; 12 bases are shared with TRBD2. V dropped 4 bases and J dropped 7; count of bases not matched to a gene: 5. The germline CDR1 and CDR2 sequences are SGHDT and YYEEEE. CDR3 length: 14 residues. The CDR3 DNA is TGTGCCAGCAGCCTGGGACTAGCGGGCGGGACCCAGTACTTC. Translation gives CASSLGLAGGTQYF.

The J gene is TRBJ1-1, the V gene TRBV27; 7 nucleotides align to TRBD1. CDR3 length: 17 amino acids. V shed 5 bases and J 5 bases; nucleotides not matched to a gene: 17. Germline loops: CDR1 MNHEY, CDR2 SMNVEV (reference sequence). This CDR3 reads CASSLLTQTGSGTEAFF. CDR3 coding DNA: TGTGCCAGCAGTCTACTCACTCAGACAGGGAGTGGGACTGAAGCTTTCTTT.

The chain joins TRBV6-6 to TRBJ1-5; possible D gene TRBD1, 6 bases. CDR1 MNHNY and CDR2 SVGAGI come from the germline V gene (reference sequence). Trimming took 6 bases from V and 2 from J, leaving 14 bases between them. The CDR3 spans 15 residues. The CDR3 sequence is CASSNRDEGNQPQHF. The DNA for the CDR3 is TGTGCCAGCAGCAACAGGGATGAGGGCAATCAGCCCCAGCATTTT.

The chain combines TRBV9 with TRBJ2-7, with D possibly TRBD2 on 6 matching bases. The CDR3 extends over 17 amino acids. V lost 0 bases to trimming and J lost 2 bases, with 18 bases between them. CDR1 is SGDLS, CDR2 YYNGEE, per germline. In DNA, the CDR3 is TGTGCCAGCAGCGTAGCCCCCCAGTTAGGACTACCCTACGAGCAGTACTTC. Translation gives CASSVAPQLGLPYEQYF. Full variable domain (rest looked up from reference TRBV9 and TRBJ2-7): DSGVTQTPKHLITATGQRVTLRCSPRSGDLSVYWYQQSLDQGLQFLIQYYNGEERAKGNILERFSAQQFPDLHSELNLSSLELGDSALYFCASSVAPQLGLPYEQYFGPGTRLTVT.